The 9 T cell receptor beta chains presented below share a single source sample, sequenced in a study of T cell repertoires in aging, cancer and after chemotherapy. Rearranged V-D-J TRB sequences were amplified with a mixed TRB-A/B primer pool. MiXCR was run by TCRdb on the multiplex PCR reads, yielding one entry per CDR3 protein. The data show 2,500 to 3,000 distinct CDR3 sequences, 28% seen once. Amplification of TCR beta used genomic DNA extracted from peripheral blood. Material for sequencing was blood. The source is a human donor with a solid tumor.

Notes on this clonotype: A much more abundant neighbour one base away suggests this may be a read error. The genes are TRBV6-6 and TRBJ1-1, with D possibly matching TRBD1 (6 bases). The germline V gene encodes CDR1 MNHNY and CDR2 SVGAGI (reference sequence). The CDR3 consists of 14 residues. The CDR3 region has the DNA TGTACCAGCAGCTACACAGGGCTGAACACTGAAGCTTTCTTT. It encodes CTSSYTGLNTEAFF.

As concerns this clonotype: A read error may explain this, as a much larger clone is one base away. V gene TRBV6-2 or TRBV6-3 combines with J gene TRBJ1-2, with 8 nucleotides matching TRBD1. In germline, CDR1 is MNHEY, CDR2 SVGEGT. The CDR3 covers 16 residues. With V trimmed by 3 bases and J by 2 bases, 8 bases remained unmatched. CDR3 sequence (DNA): TGTGCCAGCAGTTATCCGGAACAGGGGGGAAACTATGGCTACACCTTC. Translating gives CASSYPEQGGNYGYTF.

CDR3 sequence (DNA): TGTGCCAGCAGTCACGGACAGGGAAATTCACCCCTCCACTTT. Translation gives CASSHGQGNSPLHF. V gene TRBV27 combines with J gene TRBJ1-6, with 8 bases matching TRBD1. Germline V gives CDR1 MNHEY, CDR2 SMNVEV (reference sequence). The trim removed 5 bases at V and 7 bases at J, leaving 4 bases unmatched. This CDR3 comprises 14 residues.

This clonotype was recorded a few times. The rearrangement uses TRBV6-2 or TRBV6-3 and TRBJ2-1; either TRBD1 or TRBD2 may supply D (6 bases each). The CDR3 is 18 residues long. Germline CDR1 MNHEY, CDR2 SVGEGT. V lost 3 bases and J lost 0, with 18 bases in between. The CDR3 loop is CASSYVSGAGSSYNEQFF. In DNA form, the CDR3 reads TGTGCCAGCAGTTATGTATCGGGGGCCGGAAGCTCCTACAATGAGCAGTTCTTC.

This clonotype was detected a few times. J is TRBJ2-3 and V is TRBV18; D remains unclear. Germline CDR1 reads KGHSH; CDR2 reads LQKENI. V was clipped by 1 base and J by 2 bases, with 10 bases between them. This CDR3 region has 15 residues. CDR3 coding DNA: TGTGCCAGCTCACCACGAGATTCAGACACAGATACGCAGTATTTT. Its protein is CASSPRDSDTDTQYF.

This clonotype was detected a few times. The chain combines TRBV18 with TRBJ1-6; D perhaps matches TRBD1 (6 bases). The CDR3 runs 15 residues. V lost 4 bases and J 6 bases, leaving 13 bases between the germline ends. Germline CDR1 KGHSH, CDR2 LQKENI. CDR3 protein: CASSRGTGSNSPLHF. Written as DNA, the CDR3 is TGTGCCAGCTCACGAGGAACAGGGAGTAATTCACCCCTCCACTTT.

CDR3 nucleotides: TGTGCCAGCAGGGAACCCAGCTCCTACAATGAGCAGTTCTTC. Translated: CASREPSSYNEQFF. The chain employs TRBV6-5 and TRBJ2-1; D is ambiguous. Trimming removed 6 bases at V and 0 bases at J, with 9 bases between. The CDR3 runs 14 residues. Germline CDR1 and CDR2: MNHEY and SVGAGI.

The J gene is TRBJ2-5, the V gene TRBV11-1, with D possibly being TRBD2 (5 bases). This CDR3 spans 13 amino acids. CDR1 and CDR2 (germline): SGHAT, FQDESV (reference sequence). The V and J ends lost 2 bases and 10 bases respectively, with 14 bases between them. In nucleotides, the CDR3 is TGTGCCAGCAGCTTAAACAAGGGAGCGATCCAGTACTTC. Its translation: CASSLNKGAIQYF.

V is TRBV5-1 and J is TRBJ2-1; 10 bases map to TRBD1. V trimming: 4 bases; J trimming: 8 bases; junction bases outside the gene matches: 9. From germline, CDR1 is SGHRS and CDR2 YFSETQ. The CDR3 loop spans 15 amino acids. The CDR3 DNA follows: TGCGCCAGCAGCCCCTGGGACAGGGGTGAGGATGAGCAGTTCTTC. Translating it yields CASSPWDRGEDEQFF. Looking up the rest from reference TRBV5-1 and TRBJ2-1 gives the full variable domain: KAGVTQTPRYLIKTRGQQVTLSCSPISGHRSVSWYQQTPGQGLQFLFEYFSETQRNKGNFPGRFSGRQFSNSRSEMNVSTLELGDSALYLCASSPWDRGEDEQFFGPGTRLTVL.